This T cell receptor (beta chain) originates from a study of cytomegalovirus exposure and HLA in healthy donors. The PCR ran on 60 Vbeta and 13 Jbeta primers. Clones were read by immunoSEQ multiplex PCR, and TCRdb kept only the in-frame ones, dropping some. The table lists roughly 190,000 clones, around 87% of them singletons, with 1.5% to 2% in the top ten. Deletions cut 4 bases from V and 3 bases from J, with 17 bases between. Germline values: CDR1 MNHEY, CDR2 SVGAGI. The CDR3 is 16 amino acids. The study's findings and limits: A list of 164 TCR beta chains associated with cytomegalovirus was given. Researchers had no immune exposure information except CMV serostatus available.

To note about this clone: The antigen is unknown.

J is TRBJ2-3 and V is TRBV6-5; D possibly corresponds to TRBD1 (7 bases). The receptor's source is a woman between 18 and 30 years old in good health and CMV-seronegative. The sample taken for sequencing was PBMCs. CDR3 coding DNA: TGTGCCAGCAGTTTTGGACAGGCGGGGAAGACAGATACGCAGTATTTT. Residues: CASSFGQAGKTDTQYF.